This is a list of T cell receptor beta chains from one sample in a study of CD8 T cells in Susac syndrome. MiXCR, run by TCRdb on the immunoSEQ multiplex PCR reads, gives a single entry per CDR3 protein. The table records approximately 140,000 distinct CDR3 sequences, about 93% of them present only once. Sequenced sample: CD8+ T cells from PBMCs. The receptors shown here come from a human donor in good health. CDR3s include the opening cysteine and the closing phenylalanine or tryptophan. A D gene is named only where the DNA matches it firmly. Where a row states a size, it is once, few, many or the class of an expanded clone; other rows omit it.

>NA|TRBJ2-7|TRBV20-1|14|TRBD2
CSATTSDAGYEQYF
TGCAGTGCTACTACTAGCGACGCTGGCTACGAGCAGTACTTC
>NA|TRBJ2-3|TRBV7-7|16|NA
CASSSPGTASTDTQYF
TGTGCTAGCAGCTCCCCCGGGACTGCTAGCACAGATACGCAGTATTTT
>NA|TRBJ2-2|TRBV5-8|15|TRBD1
CASSPGQVYTGELFF
TGTGCCAGCAGCCCTGGACAGGTGTACACCGGGGAGCTGTTTTTT
>NA|TRBJ2-7|TRBV28|13|NA
CASSPGLEVGQYF
TGTGCCAGCAGCCCGGGACTGGAGGTAGGGCAGTACTTC
>few|TRBJ1-1|TRBV19|14|NA
CASSLGTGNTEAFF
TGTGCCAGTAGTCTAGGGACGGGGAACACTGAAGCTTTCTTT
>NA|TRBJ1-1|TRBV25-1|13|NA
CASSEQVSTEAFF
TGTGCCAGCAGTGAACAGGTTAGCACTGAAGCTTTCTTT
>NA|TRBJ2-1|TRBV28|13|TRBD1
CASNSYRGSEQFF
TGTGCCAGCAACTCGTACAGGGGAAGTGAGCAGTTCTTC
>NA|TRBJ2-5|TRBV29-1|10|NA
CSVELISQYF
TGCAGCGTTGAATTGATTTCCCAGTACTTC
>NA|TRBJ2-5|TRBV19|11|NA
CASRKEETQYF
TGTGCCAGTAGGAAAGAAGAGACCCAGTACTTC
>NA|TRBJ1-5|TRBV20-1|16|TRBD1
CSASGQGWDSNQPQHF
TGCAGTGCTAGTGGACAGGGGTGGGATAGCAATCAGCCCCAGCATTTT
>NA|TRBJ2-2|TRBV9|16|TRBD2
CASSPRSGENTGELFF
TGTGCCAGCAGCCCCCGTAGCGGGGAGAACACCGGGGAGCTGTTTTTT
>NA|TRBJ2-5|TRBV7-8|16|NA
CASSLVYPLGQETQYF
TGTGCCAGCAGCTTAGTGTACCCGTTGGGGCAAGAGACCCAGTACTTC
>NA|TRBJ2-7|TRBV20-1|14|NA
CSPKPLSGPYEQYF
TGCAGTCCCAAACCACTAAGCGGGCCCTACGAGCAGTACTTC
>NA|TRBJ1-1|TRBV28|14|NA
CASSLSGYYTEAFF
TGTGCCAGCAGTTTATCAGGGTATTACACTGAAGCTTTCTTT
>NA|TRBJ2-5|TRBV20-1|15|TRBD2
CSAREAGGLMWSQYF
TGCAGTGCTAGAGAGGCGGGAGGCCTGATGTGGAGCCAGTACTTC
>NA|TRBJ2-1|TRBV14|14|NA
CASSPLAGYNEQFF
TGTGCCAGCAGCCCGTTGGCAGGGTACAATGAGCAGTTCTTC
>NA|TRBJ2-3|TRBV15|16|NA
CATSRESVAITDTQYF
TGTGCCACCAGCAGAGAGTCGGTAGCGATCACAGATACGCAGTATTTT
>NA|TRBJ1-2|TRBV9|11|NA
CASSYSWLYTF
TGTGCCAGCAGCTACTCCTGGCTCTACACCTTC
>NA|TRBJ2-1|TRBV29-1|11|NA
CSVVSGNEQFF
TGCAGCGTTGTGTCCGGCAATGAGCAGTTCTTC
>once|TRBJ2-7|TRBV7-9|15|NA
CASSPWVGSAGEQYF
TGTGCCAGCAGCCCCTGGGTGGGGAGTGCGGGGGAGCAGTACTTC
>NA|TRBJ2-7|TRBV23-1|16|TRBD1
CASSQSYQGVSYEQYF
TGCGCCAGCAGTCAATCGTACCAGGGGGTGTCCTACGAGCAGTACTTC
>NA|TRBJ1-1|TRBV13|13|NA
CASSGEGDTEAFF
TGTGCCAGCAGCGGGGAAGGGGACACTGAAGCTTTCTTT
>NA|TRBJ2-1|TRBV28|14|TRBD2
CASSPPREYNEQFF
TGTGCCAGCAGTCCTCCGCGGGAGTACAATGAGCAGTTCTTC
>NA|TRBJ2-1|TRBV29-1|15|TRBD2
CSVERGLAEYNEQFF
TGCAGCGTTGAAAGGGGACTAGCGGAATACAATGAGCAGTTCTTC
>NA|TRBJ2-1|TRBV5-6|13|NA
CASSQEVDNEQFF
TGTGCCAGCAGCCAAGAGGTAGACAATGAGCAGTTCTTC
>once|TRBJ2-1|TRBV27|13|TRBD1
CASSSYPTGVQFF
TGTGCCAGCAGTTCCTACCCTACAGGGGTCCAGTTCTTC
>NA|TRBJ1-2|TRBV24-1|12|NA
CATSDSGIDYTF
TGTGCCACCAGTGATTCCGGGATAGACTACACCTTC
>NA|TRBJ2-1|TRBV5-1|14|TRBD2
CASRSNGGSNEQFF
TGCGCCAGCAGGTCAAACGGCGGGAGTAATGAGCAGTTCTTC
>NA|TRBJ1-3|TRBV13|17|TRBD1
CASSHRQGGPSGNTIYF
TGTGCCAGCAGCCATCGACAGGGTGGGCCCTCTGGAAACACCATATATTTT
>NA|TRBJ1-5|TRBV12-3/TRBV12-4|14|NA
CASSFGGNNQPQHF
TGTGCCAGCAGTTTCGGGGGGAACAATCAGCCCCAGCATTTT
>NA|TRBJ1-2|TRBV11-3|15|NA
CASSLADGANYGYTF
TGTGCCAGCAGCTTAGCAGACGGAGCTAACTATGGCTACACCTTC
>NA|TRBJ1-1|TRBV6-2/TRBV6-3|14|TRBD1
CASSYSGTGGSAFF
TGTGCCAGCAGTTACTCCGGGACAGGGGGCTCAGCTTTCTTT
>NA|TRBJ2-1|TRBV6-5|13|TRBD2
CASSYGRGNEQFF
TGTGCCAGCAGTTACGGGAGGGGTAATGAGCAGTTCTTC
>NA|TRBJ1-1|TRBV27|14|NA
CASSKTGWNTEAFF
TGTGCCAGCAGTAAAACGGGATGGAACACTGAAGCTTTCTTT
>NA|TRBJ1-2|TRBV5-1|14|NA
CASSWKDGEDGYTF
TGCGCCAGCAGCTGGAAGGACGGGGAGGATGGCTACACCTTC
>NA|TRBJ2-1|TRBV20-1|15|NA
CSACPTGLRGNEQFF
TGCAGTGCTTGCCCTACAGGTCTCCGGGGCAATGAGCAGTTCTTC
>NA|TRBJ1-2|TRBV4-3|15|NA
CASSQDPGAIYGYTF
TGCGCCAGCAGCCAAGATCCAGGGGCCATCTATGGCTACACCTTC
>NA|TRBJ1-1|TRBV3-1|12|NA
CASSRRQSEAFF
TGTGCCAGCAGCCGCCGCCAGAGTGAAGCTTTCTTT
>NA|TRBJ2-3|TRBV9|13|NA
CASSVAGADTQYF
TGTGCCAGCAGCGTAGCGGGAGCAGATACGCAGTATTTT
>NA|TRBJ2-7|TRBV28|13|NA
CASSIDGPDEQYF
TGTGCCAGCAGTATTGACGGGCCTGACGAGCAGTACTTC
>NA|TRBJ1-2|TRBV27|13|NA
CASSLSGVRGYTF
TGTGCCAGCAGTTTATCTGGGGTCCGTGGCTACACCTTC
>NA|TRBJ2-1|TRBV19|14|TRBD2
CATELAGVSNEQFF
TGTGCCACGGAACTAGCGGGAGTCTCGAATGAGCAGTTCTTC
>once|TRBJ2-7|TRBV28|14|TRBD1
CASTGTGTGYEQYF
TGTGCCAGCACAGGGACAGGGACCGGCTACGAGCAGTACTTC
>NA|TRBJ1-2|TRBV6-5|14|NA
CASSQRQIFYGYTF
TGTGCCAGCAGCCAGCGACAGATCTTCTATGGCTACACCTTC
>NA|TRBJ1-1|TRBV20-1|15|TRBD1
CSAHTSTGPNTEAFF
TGCAGTGCACACACTTCGACAGGGCCGAACACTGAAGCTTTCTTT
>NA|TRBJ2-1|TRBV19|12|NA
CASSITHNEQFF
TGTGCCAGTAGTATAACCCACAATGAGCAGTTCTTC
>NA|TRBJ2-5|TRBV27|15|TRBD2
CASSWASGNQETQYF
TGTGCCAGCAGTTGGGCTAGCGGAAACCAAGAGACCCAGTACTTC
>NA|TRBJ2-7|TRBV28|16|NA
CASSLGGDYLTYEQYF
TGTGCCAGCAGTTTAGGAGGAGACTATCTCACCTACGAGCAGTACTTC
>NA|TRBJ1-2|TRBV2|13|NA
CASSDGGGYGYTF
TGTGCCAGCAGTGATGGAGGGGGCTATGGCTACACCTTC
>NA|TRBJ1-2|TRBV29-1|12|NA
CSVELRGVGYTF
TGCAGCGTTGAGCTCAGGGGAGTAGGCTACACCTTC
>NA|TRBJ2-7|TRBV27|13|NA
CASSWTSTYEQYF
TGTGCCAGCAGTTGGACATCTACCTACGAGCAGTACTTC
>NA|TRBJ2-5|TRBV20-1|14|TRBD2
CSARSGLAGETQYF
TGCAGTGCTAGGAGCGGGCTAGCGGGGGAGACCCAGTACTTC
>NA|TRBJ1-2|TRBV12-3/TRBV12-4|12|NA
CASTPGGPGYTF
TGTGCCAGCACCCCTGGGGGGCCTGGCTACACCTTC
>NA|TRBJ1-5|TRBV30|13|NA
CAWSVQGMQPQHF
TGTGCCTGGAGTGTACAAGGGATGCAGCCCCAGCATTTT
>NA|TRBJ2-5|TRBV30|13|NA
CAWRGAGEETQYF
TGTGCCTGGAGGGGGGCGGGCGAAGAGACCCAGTACTTC